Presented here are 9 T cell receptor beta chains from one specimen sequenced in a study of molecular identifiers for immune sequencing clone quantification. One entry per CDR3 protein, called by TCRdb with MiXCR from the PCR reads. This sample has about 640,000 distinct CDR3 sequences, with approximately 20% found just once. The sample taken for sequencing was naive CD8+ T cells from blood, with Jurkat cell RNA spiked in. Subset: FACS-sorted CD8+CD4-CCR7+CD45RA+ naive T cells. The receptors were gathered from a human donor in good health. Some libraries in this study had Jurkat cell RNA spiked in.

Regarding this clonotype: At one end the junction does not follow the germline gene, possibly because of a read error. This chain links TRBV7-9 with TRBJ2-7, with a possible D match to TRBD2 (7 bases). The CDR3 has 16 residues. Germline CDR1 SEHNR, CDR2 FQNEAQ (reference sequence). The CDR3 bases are TGTGCCAGCAGCTTAGAGGTCGGGGGGCGCACCTACGATAAAGACTTC. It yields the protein CASSLEVGGRTYDKDF.

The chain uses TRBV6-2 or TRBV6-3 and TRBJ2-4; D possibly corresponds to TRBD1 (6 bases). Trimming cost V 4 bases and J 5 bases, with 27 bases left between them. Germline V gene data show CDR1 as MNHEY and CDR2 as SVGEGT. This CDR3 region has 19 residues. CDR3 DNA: TGTGCCAGCAGTTCTAGAAGTGGATGGGCCCAGGGGTTCGAAAACATTCAGTACTTC. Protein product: CASSSRSGWAQGFENIQYF.

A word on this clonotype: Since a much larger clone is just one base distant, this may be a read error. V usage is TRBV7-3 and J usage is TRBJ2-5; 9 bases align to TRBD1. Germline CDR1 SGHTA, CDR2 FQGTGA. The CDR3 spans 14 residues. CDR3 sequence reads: CASSSTGGREAQYF. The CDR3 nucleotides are TGTGCCAGCAGCTCTACAGGGGGCCGAGAGGCCCAGTACTTC.

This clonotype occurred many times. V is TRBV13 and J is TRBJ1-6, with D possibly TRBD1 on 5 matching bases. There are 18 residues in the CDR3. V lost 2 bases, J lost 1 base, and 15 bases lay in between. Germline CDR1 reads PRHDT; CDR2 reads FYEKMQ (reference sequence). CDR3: CASSLRAGKRSYNSPLHF. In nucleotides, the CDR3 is TGTGCCAGCAGCTTAAGGGCAGGGAAACGGTCCTATAATTCACCCCTCCACTTT.

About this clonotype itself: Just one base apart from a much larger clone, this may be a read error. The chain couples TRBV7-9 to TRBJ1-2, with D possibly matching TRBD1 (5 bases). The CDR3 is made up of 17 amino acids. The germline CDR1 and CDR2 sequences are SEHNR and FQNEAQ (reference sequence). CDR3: CVSSLAPGPNRTYGYTF. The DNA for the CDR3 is TGTGTCAGCAGCTTAGCACCGGGGCCAAACCGCACCTATGGCTACACCTTC.

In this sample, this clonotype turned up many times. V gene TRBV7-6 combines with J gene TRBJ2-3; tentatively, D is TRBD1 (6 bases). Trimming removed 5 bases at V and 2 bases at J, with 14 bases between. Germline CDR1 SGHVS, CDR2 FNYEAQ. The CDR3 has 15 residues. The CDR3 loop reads CASSLMDSYTDTQYF. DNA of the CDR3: TGTGCCAGCAGCCTCATGGACAGCTACACAGATACGCAGTATTTT. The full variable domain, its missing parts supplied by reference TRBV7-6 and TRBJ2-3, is GAGVSQSPRYKVTKRGQDVALRCDPISGHVSLYWYRQALGQGPEFLTYFNYEAQQDKSGLPNDRFSAERPEGSISTLTIQRTEQRDSAMYRCASSLMDSYTDTQYFGPGTRLTVL.

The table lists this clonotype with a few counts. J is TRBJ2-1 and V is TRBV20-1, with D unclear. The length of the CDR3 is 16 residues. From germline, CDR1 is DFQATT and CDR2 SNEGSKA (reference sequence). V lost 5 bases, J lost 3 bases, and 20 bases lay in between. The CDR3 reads CSARNPDGPIYNEQFF. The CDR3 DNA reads TGCAGTGCTCGTAATCCGGACGGGCCCATCTACAATGAGCAGTTCTTC.

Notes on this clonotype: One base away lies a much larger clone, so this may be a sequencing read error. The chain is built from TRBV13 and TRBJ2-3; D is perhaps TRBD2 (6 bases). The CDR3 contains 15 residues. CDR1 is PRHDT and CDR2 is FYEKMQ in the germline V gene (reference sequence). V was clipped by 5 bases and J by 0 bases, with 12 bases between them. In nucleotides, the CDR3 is TGTGCCAGCAGCCCGGAGCGGGCTAGCACAGATACGCAGTATTTT. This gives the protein CASSPERASTDTQYF. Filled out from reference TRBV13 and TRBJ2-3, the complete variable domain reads AAGVIQSPRHLIKEKRETATLKCYPIPRHDTVYWYQQGPGQDPQFLISFYEKMQSDKGSIPDRFSAQQFSDYHSELNMSSLELGDSALYFCASSPERASTDTQYFGPGTRLTVL.

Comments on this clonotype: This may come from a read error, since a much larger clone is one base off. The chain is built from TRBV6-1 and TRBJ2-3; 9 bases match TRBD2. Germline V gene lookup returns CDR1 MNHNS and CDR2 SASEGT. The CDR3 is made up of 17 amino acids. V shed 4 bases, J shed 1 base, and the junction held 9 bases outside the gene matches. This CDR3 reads CASSGIGERGGTDTQYF. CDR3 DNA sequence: TGTGCCAGCAGTGGAATTGGGGAGCGGGGGGGCACAGATACGCAGTATTTT.